The following is a TCR beta chain sequence with its context. Its antigen is unknown. The V and J ends lost 0 bases and 6 bases, in that order; junction bases with no gene match: 9. Germline CDR1 is MNHEY and CDR2 is SMNVEV (reference sequence). The length of the CDR3 is 17 residues. This entry belongs to a study of T cell responses to AZD1222 COVID-19 vaccine. Study-level findings and limits: At baseline, just 5 or 6 AZD1222 recipients tested seropositive. Clonal diversity was possibly underestimated; the donors were predominantly white British and more often female. Nearly half of unique spike-specific TCRs reportedly avoided B.1.351 and B.1.1.7 mutated regions.

Clones were read by immunoSEQ multiplex PCR, and TCRdb kept only the in-frame ones, dropping some. Among 140,000 to 150,000 clones listed, roughly 89% were seen once. This material consisted of peripheral blood, taken on day 0 of AZD1222 vaccination. The chain uses TRBV27 and TRBJ2-7, with 12 bases that match TRBD1. The sequence was obtained from an adult in good health. DNA of the CDR3: TGTGCCAGCAGTTTATCCCCCGGGACAGGGGGCCCGGGCGAGCAGTACTTC. Translation gives CASSLSPGTGGPGEQYF.